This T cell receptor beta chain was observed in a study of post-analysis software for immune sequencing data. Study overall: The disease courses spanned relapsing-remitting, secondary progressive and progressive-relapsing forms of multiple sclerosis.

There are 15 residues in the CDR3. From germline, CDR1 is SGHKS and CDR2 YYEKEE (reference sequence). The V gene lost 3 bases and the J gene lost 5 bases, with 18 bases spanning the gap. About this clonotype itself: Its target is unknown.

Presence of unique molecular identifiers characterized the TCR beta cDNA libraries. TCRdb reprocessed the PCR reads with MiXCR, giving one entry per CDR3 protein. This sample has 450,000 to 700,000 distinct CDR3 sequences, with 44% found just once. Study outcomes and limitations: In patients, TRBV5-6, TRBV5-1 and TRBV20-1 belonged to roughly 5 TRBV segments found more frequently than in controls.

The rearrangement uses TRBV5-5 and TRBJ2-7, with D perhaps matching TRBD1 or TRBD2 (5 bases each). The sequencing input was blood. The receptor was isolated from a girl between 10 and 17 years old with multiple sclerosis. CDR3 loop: CASSWGPSSLHEQYF. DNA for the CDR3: TGTGCCAGCAGCTGGGGACCTTCATCCCTCCACGAGCAGTACTTC.